Listed below are T cell receptor beta chains from one sample, sequenced in a study of cytomegalovirus exposure and HLA in healthy donors. The data were produced by immunoSEQ multiplex PCR, yet TCRdb's version contains in-frame clones alone and is incomplete. The data show 130,000 or so clones, just under 75% seen once. Sample: PBMCs. These receptors originate from a man between 40 and 49 years old in good health and CMV-seropositive. CDR3s include the opening cysteine and the closing phenylalanine or tryptophan. Fields, in order: clone size, CDR3 length, J gene, D gene, V gene, CDR3 protein, CDR3 DNA. D genes are given only for firm matches. Clone size is not always given. Where it is, it says once, few, many or a class for expanded clones.

size: NA
length: 13
J: TRBJ2-3
D: NA
V: TRBV30
CDR3: CAWTPRGASTQYF
DNA: TGTGCCTGGACCCCCCGGGGGGCTAGTACGCAGTATTTT

size: NA
length: 14
J: TRBJ1-5
D: TRBD1
V: TRBV6-5
CDR3: CASSYEGAGQPQHF
DNA: TGTGCCAGCAGTTACGAGGGGGCAGGACAGCCCCAGCATTTT

size: medium-sized
length: 16
J: TRBJ2-2
D: NA
V: TRBV7-9
CDR3: CASSFRAGFTTGELFF
DNA: TGTGCCAGCAGCTTCAGGGCAGGGTTTACCACCGGGGAGCTGTTTTTT

size: NA
length: 16
J: TRBJ2-5
D: NA
V: TRBV7-6
CDR3: CASSLAPGGRQETQYF
DNA: TGTGCCAGCAGCTTAGCGCCTGGAGGGCGTCAAGAGACCCAGTACTTC

size: NA
length: 13
J: TRBJ1-1
D: NA
V: TRBV10-1
CDR3: CASRGLMNAEAFF
DNA: TGCGCCAGCAGGGGCTTGATGAACGCTGAAGCTTTCTTT

size: NA
length: 15
J: TRBJ2-6
D: NA
V: TRBV7-2
CDR3: CASSLSVSGANVLTF
DNA: TGTGCCAGCAGCTTATCTGTCTCTGGGGCCAACGTCCTGACTTTC

size: NA
length: 12
J: TRBJ2-7
D: NA
V: TRBV29-1
CDR3: CSVAGSSYEQYF
DNA: TGCAGCGTTGCAGGGTCCTCCTACGAGCAGTACTTC

size: NA
length: 14
J: TRBJ1-1
D: NA
V: TRBV5-1
CDR3: CASSWGRLNTEAFF
DNA: TGCGCCAGCAGCTGGGGCAGGTTGAACACTGAAGCTTTCTTT

size: NA
length: 14
J: TRBJ2-7
D: TRBD1
V: TRBV10-3
CDR3: CAISGAGGSYEQYF
DNA: TGTGCCATCAGTGGCGCAGGGGGCTCCTACGAGCAGTACTTC

size: NA
length: 15
J: TRBJ1-5
D: NA
V: TRBV6-5
CDR3: CASSRTANSNQPQHF
DNA: TGTGCCAGCAGCCGAACAGCAAATAGCAATCAGCCCCAGCATTTT

size: NA
length: 15
J: TRBJ1-2
D: NA
V: TRBV5-5
CDR3: CASSLLAPVPSGYTF
DNA: TGTGCCAGCAGCTTGTTGGCACCCGTTCCCTCTGGCTACACCTTC

size: NA
length: 10
J: TRBJ1-2
D: NA
V: TRBV29-1
CDR3: CSVETGGYTF
DNA: TGCAGCGTTGAGACAGGCGGCTACACCTTC

size: NA
length: 14
J: TRBJ1-5
D: TRBD1
V: TRBV2
CDR3: CASTLDRVNQPQHF
DNA: TGTGCCAGCACCCTCGACAGGGTTAATCAGCCCCAGCATTTT

size: NA
length: 14
J: TRBJ2-7
D: TRBD1
V: TRBV7-9
CDR3: CASSLTDRGYEQYF
DNA: TGTGCCAGCAGCTTGACGGACAGGGGTTACGAGCAGTACTTC

size: NA
length: 14
J: TRBJ2-2
D: NA
V: TRBV6-6
CDR3: CASSYPGRGRELFF
DNA: TGTGCCAGCAGTTACCCAGGCCGGGGAAGGGAGCTGTTTTTT

size: NA
length: 15
J: TRBJ1-5
D: TRBD1
V: TRBV18
CDR3: CASSQGTGENQPQHF
DNA: TGTGCCAGCTCACAGGGGACAGGGGAGAATCAGCCCCAGCATTTT

size: NA
length: 19
J: TRBJ2-7
D: TRBD2
V: TRBV28
CDR3: CASSLPPISAGGPGYEQYF
DNA: TGTGCCAGCAGTTTACCCCCAATTTCGGCGGGAGGGCCGGGCTACGAGCAGTACTTC

size: few
length: 13
J: TRBJ1-5
D: NA
V: TRBV18
CDR3: CASSSHRDQPQHF
DNA: TGTGCCAGCTCATCGCACAGGGATCAGCCCCAGCATTTT

size: NA
length: 16
J: TRBJ2-3
D: TRBD2
V: TRBV27
CDR3: CASRSRRGGLQDTQYF
DNA: TGTGCCAGCAGATCACGCCGGGGGGGCCTTCAAGATACGCAGTATTTT

size: few
length: 15
J: TRBJ2-5
D: TRBD2
V: TRBV15
CDR3: CATSRDGGGDGEQYF
DNA: TGTGCCACCAGCAGAGATGGCGGGGGGGATGGGGAGCAGTACTTC

size: NA
length: 15
J: TRBJ2-3
D: NA
V: TRBV28
CDR3: CASSFGAIRTDTQYF
DNA: TGTGCCAGCAGTTTCGGAGCGATCAGAACAGATACGCAGTATTTT

size: few
length: 16
J: TRBJ1-5
D: TRBD1
V: TRBV19
CDR3: CASSIGVLNRGQPQHF
DNA: TGTGCCAGTAGTATAGGTGTGTTGAACAGGGGTCAGCCCCAGCATTTT

size: NA
length: 12
J: TRBJ2-1
D: NA
V: TRBV7-9
CDR3: CASSLFGEVEFF
DNA: TGTGCCAGCAGCTTGTTCGGGGAGGTTGAGTTCTTC

size: NA
length: 15
J: TRBJ2-5
D: NA
V: TRBV5-1
CDR3: CASSLRASAQETQYF
DNA: TGCGCCAGCAGCTTGAGAGCTAGCGCCCAAGAGACCCAGTACTTC

size: NA
length: 14
J: TRBJ1-1
D: TRBD1
V: TRBV19
CDR3: CASSITGAKTEAFF
DNA: TGTGCCAGTAGTATCACAGGGGCGAAAACTGAAGCTTTCTTT

size: few
length: 14
J: TRBJ2-7
D: NA
V: TRBV28
CDR3: CASSFRGGVYEQYF
DNA: TGTGCCAGCAGTTTTCGAGGGGGGGTCTACGAGCAGTACTTC

size: NA
length: 14
J: TRBJ2-5
D: TRBD2
V: TRBV9
CDR3: CACIAGGKQETQYF
DNA: TGTGCCTGTATAGCGGGAGGGAAGCAAGAGACCCAGTACTTC

size: NA
length: 16
J: TRBJ2-7
D: NA
V: TRBV28
CDR3: CASSLSGGGSLYEQYF
DNA: TGTGCCAGCAGTTTATCGGGGGGCGGGAGTCTGTACGAGCAGTACTTC

size: NA
length: 15
J: TRBJ2-2
D: TRBD2
V: TRBV10-3
CDR3: CAISGLAGPGGELFF
DNA: TGTGCCATCAGCGGACTAGCGGGGCCGGGGGGGGAGCTGTTTTTT

size: few
length: 16
J: TRBJ2-2
D: NA
V: TRBV5-1
CDR3: CASSSAGTQNTGELFF
DNA: TGCGCCAGCAGCTCTGCCGGGACACAGAACACCGGGGAGCTGTTTTTT

size: NA
length: 14
J: TRBJ1-1
D: NA
V: TRBV4-1
CDR3: CASIGSLRGTEAFF
DNA: TGCGCCAGCATCGGGTCACTCCGAGGCACTGAAGCTTTCTTT

size: NA
length: 16
J: TRBJ1-4
D: TRBD1
V: TRBV6-5
CDR3: CASSYDRGGTNEKLFF
DNA: TGTGCCAGCAGTTACGACAGGGGGGGGACTAATGAAAAACTGTTTTTT

size: NA
length: 15
J: TRBJ2-5
D: TRBD2
V: TRBV28
CDR3: CASSRLGGNQETQYF
DNA: TGTGCCAGCAGCAGATTGGGGGGGAACCAAGAGACCCAGTACTTC

size: NA
length: 16
J: TRBJ2-7
D: TRBD1
V: TRBV2
CDR3: CASSYETGELSYEQYF
DNA: TGTGCCAGCAGTTACGAGACAGGGGAGCTCTCCTACGAGCAGTACTTC

size: NA
length: 15
J: TRBJ1-1
D: NA
V: TRBV5-1
CDR3: CASYPTWASNTEAFF
DNA: TGCGCCAGCTACCCCACCTGGGCGTCGAACACTGAAGCTTTCTTT

size: NA
length: 16
J: TRBJ1-6
D: TRBD1
V: TRBV5-1
CDR3: CASSLETGGGNSPLHF
DNA: TGCGCCAGCAGCTTGGAGACAGGGGGGGGTAATTCACCCCTCCACTTT

size: NA
length: 13
J: TRBJ2-2
D: NA
V: TRBV12-5
CDR3: CASGLGRAGELFF
DNA: TGTGCTAGTGGTCTGGGACGGGCCGGGGAGCTGTTTTTT

size: NA
length: 13
J: TRBJ2-7
D: NA
V: TRBV5-1
CDR3: CASSLRESYEQYF
DNA: TGCGCCAGCAGCTTGCGGGAATCCTACGAGCAGTACTTC

size: NA
length: 16
J: TRBJ2-5
D: TRBD1
V: TRBV7-8
CDR3: CASSQRADRVGETQYF
DNA: TGTGCCAGCAGCCAGCGAGCTGACAGGGTTGGGGAGACCCAGTACTTC

size: NA
length: 14
J: TRBJ1-5
D: NA
V: TRBV28
CDR3: CASSLLAGGQPQHF
DNA: TGTGCCAGCAGTCTCCTCGCGGGAGGGCAGCCCCAGCATTTT

size: NA
length: 15
J: TRBJ1-5
D: NA
V: TRBV5-1
CDR3: CASSFDSFDNQPQHF
DNA: TGCGCCAGCAGCTTCGACAGTTTTGACAATCAGCCCCAGCATTTT

size: NA
length: 14
J: TRBJ2-1
D: TRBD2
V: TRBV2
CDR3: CASRRGGQVNEQFF
DNA: TGTGCCAGCAGGCGGGGGGGCCAGGTAAATGAGCAGTTCTTC

size: NA
length: 15
J: TRBJ2-5
D: NA
V: TRBV2
CDR3: CASRSGQGDGETQYF
DNA: TGTGCCAGCAGGTCGGGACAAGGTGATGGGGAGACCCAGTACTTC

size: NA
length: 15
J: TRBJ2-3
D: TRBD1
V: TRBV9
CDR3: CASSPRDRSTDTQYF
DNA: TGTGCCAGCAGCCCCAGGGACAGATCCACAGATACGCAGTATTTT

size: once
length: 14
J: TRBJ2-7
D: TRBD1
V: TRBV7-6
CDR3: CASSPWTGGSEQYF
DNA: TGTGCCAGCAGCCCCTGGACAGGGGGCTCCGAGCAGTACTTC